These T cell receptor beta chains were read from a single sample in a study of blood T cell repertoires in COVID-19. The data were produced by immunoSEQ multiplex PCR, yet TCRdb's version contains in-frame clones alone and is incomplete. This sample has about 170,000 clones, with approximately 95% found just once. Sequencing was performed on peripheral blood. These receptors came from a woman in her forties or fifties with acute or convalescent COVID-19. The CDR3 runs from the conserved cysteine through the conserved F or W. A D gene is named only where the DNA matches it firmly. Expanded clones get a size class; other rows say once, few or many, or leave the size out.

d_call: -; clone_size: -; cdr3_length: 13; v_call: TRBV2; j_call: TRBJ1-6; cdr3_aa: CASRQGVNSPLHF; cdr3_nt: TGTGCCAGCAGGCAGGGTGTGAATTCACCCCTCCACTTT
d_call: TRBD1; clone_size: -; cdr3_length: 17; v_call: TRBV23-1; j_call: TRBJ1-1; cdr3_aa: CASSQRGGTVGQDEAFF; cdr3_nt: TGCGCCAGCAGTCAGAGGGGGGGGACCGTGGGACAGGATGAAGCTTTCTTT
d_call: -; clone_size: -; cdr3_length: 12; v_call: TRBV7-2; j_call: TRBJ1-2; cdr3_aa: CASSYGVRGYTF; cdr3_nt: TGTGCCAGCAGCTACGGGGTCCGTGGCTACACCTTC
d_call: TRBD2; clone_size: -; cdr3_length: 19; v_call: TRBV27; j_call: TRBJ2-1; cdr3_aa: CASSLSFGPGGGSYNEQFF; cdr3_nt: TGTGCCAGCAGTTTATCTTTTGGCCCGGGAGGGGGCTCCTACAATGAGCAGTTCTTC
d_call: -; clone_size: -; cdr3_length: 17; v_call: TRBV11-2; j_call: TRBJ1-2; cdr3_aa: CASSLRSRTDSTDGYTF; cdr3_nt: TGTGCCAGCAGCTTAAGATCGAGGACGGACAGTACAGATGGCTACACCTTC
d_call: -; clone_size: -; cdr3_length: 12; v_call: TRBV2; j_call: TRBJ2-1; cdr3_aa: CASSGAYNEQFF; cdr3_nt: TGTGCCAGCAGTGGGGCATACAATGAGCAGTTCTTC
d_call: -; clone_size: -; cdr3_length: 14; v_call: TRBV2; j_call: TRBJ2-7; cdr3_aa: CASIEEGAAYEQYF; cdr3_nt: TGTGCCAGCATCGAGGAGGGTGCGGCCTACGAGCAGTACTTC
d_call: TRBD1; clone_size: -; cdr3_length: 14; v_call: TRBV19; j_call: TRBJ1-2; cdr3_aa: CATQPGQGAGGYTF; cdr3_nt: TGTGCCACCCAACCCGGACAGGGGGCAGGTGGCTACACCTTC
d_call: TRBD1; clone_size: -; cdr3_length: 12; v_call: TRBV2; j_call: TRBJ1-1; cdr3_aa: CASNRGSTEAFF; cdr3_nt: TGTGCCAGCAACAGGGGGTCGACTGAAGCTTTCTTT
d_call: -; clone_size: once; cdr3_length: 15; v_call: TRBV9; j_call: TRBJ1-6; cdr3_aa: CASSPRQAPDSPLHF; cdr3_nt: TGTGCCAGCAGCCCCCGACAGGCCCCGGATTCACCCCTCCACTTT
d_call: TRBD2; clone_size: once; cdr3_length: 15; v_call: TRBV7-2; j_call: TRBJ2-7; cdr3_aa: CASSLDLAGASEQYF; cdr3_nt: TGTGCCAGCAGCTTAGACCTAGCGGGAGCGAGCGAGCAGTACTTC
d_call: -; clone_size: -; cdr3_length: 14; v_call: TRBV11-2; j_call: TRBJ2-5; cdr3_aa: CASSSFGALETQYF; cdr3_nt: TGTGCCAGCAGCTCATTTGGGGCTTTGGAGACCCAGTACTTC
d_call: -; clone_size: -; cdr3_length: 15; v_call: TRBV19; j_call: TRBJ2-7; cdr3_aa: CASSTVRGPTYEQYF; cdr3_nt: TGTGCCAGTAGTACCGTCAGGGGCCCCACCTACGAGCAGTACTTC
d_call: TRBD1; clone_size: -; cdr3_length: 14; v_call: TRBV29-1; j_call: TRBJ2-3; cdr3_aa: CSVLDRVVTDTQYF; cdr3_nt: TGCAGCGTCCTGGACAGGGTCGTTACAGATACGCAGTATTTT
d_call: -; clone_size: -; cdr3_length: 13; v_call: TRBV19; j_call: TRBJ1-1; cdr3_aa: CASAQGRNTEAFF; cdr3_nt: TGTGCCAGTGCGCAGGGGCGGAACACTGAAGCTTTCTTT
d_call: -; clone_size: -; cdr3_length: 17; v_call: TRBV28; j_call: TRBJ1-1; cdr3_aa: CASSFWGLTPGNTEAFF; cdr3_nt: TGTGCCAGCAGTTTCTGGGGGCTTACTCCCGGGAACACTGAAGCTTTCTTT
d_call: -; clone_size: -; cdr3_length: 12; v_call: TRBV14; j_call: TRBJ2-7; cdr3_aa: CASSQEFREQYF; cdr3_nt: TGTGCCAGCAGCCAAGAGTTCAGGGAGCAGTACTTC
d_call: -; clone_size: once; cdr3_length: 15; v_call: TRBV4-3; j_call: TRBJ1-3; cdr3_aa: CASSPTGSYGNTIYF; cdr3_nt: TGCGCCAGCAGCCCCACAGGGTCTTACGGAAACACCATATATTTT
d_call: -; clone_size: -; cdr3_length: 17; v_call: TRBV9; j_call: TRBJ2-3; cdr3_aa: CASSVALVMGLTDTQYF; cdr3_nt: TGTGCCAGCAGCGTAGCCCTCGTTATGGGACTCACAGATACGCAGTATTTT
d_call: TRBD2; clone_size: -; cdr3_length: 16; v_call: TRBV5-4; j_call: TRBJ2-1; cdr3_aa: CASSLGAGLGDNEQFF; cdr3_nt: TGTGCCAGCAGCTTGGGGGCAGGACTAGGGGACAATGAGCAGTTCTTC
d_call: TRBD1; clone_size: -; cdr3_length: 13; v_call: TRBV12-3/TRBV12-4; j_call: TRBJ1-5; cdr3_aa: CASSLGQNQPQHF; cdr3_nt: TGTGCCAGCAGTTTGGGACAGAATCAGCCCCAGCATTTT
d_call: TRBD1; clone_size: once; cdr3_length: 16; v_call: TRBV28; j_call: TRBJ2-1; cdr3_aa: CASSLRGRGRVNEQFF; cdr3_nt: TGTGCCAGCAGTTTACGAGGCAGGGGGCGGGTCAATGAGCAGTTCTTC
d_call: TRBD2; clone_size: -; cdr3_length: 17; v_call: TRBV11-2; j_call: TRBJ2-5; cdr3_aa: CASSLHLAGGLREAQYF; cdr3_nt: TGTGCCAGCAGCCTACATTTAGCGGGAGGGCTAAGAGAGGCCCAGTACTTC
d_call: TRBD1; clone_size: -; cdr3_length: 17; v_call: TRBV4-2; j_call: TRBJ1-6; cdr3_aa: CASSQGLSRTGSSPLHF; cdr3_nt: TGTGCCAGCAGCCAAGGTCTCAGTCGGACAGGGAGTTCACCCCTCCACTTT
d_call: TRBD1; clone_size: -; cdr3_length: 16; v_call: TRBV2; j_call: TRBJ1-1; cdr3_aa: CASSEARGPGDTEAFF; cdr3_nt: TGTGCCAGCAGTGAAGCTAGGGGGCCTGGGGACACTGAAGCTTTCTTT
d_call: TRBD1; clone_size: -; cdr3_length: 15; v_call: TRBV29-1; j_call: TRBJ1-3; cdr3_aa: CSVENWTGLGNTIYF; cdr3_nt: TGCAGCGTTGAAAATTGGACAGGGCTGGGAAACACCATATATTTT
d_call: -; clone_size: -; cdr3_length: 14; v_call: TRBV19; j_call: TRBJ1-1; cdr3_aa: CASSIQGLNTEAFF; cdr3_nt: TGTGCCAGTAGTATCCAGGGTTTGAACACTGAAGCTTTCTTT
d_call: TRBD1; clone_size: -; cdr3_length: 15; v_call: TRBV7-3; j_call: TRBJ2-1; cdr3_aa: CASSHDRATYNEQFF; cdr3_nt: TGTGCCAGCAGCCACGACAGGGCAACCTACAATGAGCAGTTCTTC
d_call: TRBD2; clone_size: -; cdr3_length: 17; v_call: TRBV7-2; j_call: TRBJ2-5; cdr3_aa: CASSLGGLAGIQETQYF; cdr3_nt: TGTGCCAGCAGCTTAGGAGGGCTAGCGGGGATACAAGAGACCCAGTACTTC
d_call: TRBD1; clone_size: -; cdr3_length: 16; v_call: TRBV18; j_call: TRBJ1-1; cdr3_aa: CASSAWTGGRPAEAFF; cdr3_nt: TGTGCCAGCTCAGCCTGGACAGGGGGGAGACCGGCTGAAGCTTTCTTT
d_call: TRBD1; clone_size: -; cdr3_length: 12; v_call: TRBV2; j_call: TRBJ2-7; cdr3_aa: CACTTGHYEQYF; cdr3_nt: TGTGCCTGCACGACAGGGCACTACGAGCAGTACTTC
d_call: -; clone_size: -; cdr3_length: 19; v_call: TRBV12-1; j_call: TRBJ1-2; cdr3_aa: CASSWPEPGSVETNYGYTF; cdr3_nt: TGTGCCAGCAGCTGGCCTGAACCGGGTTCAGTCGAGACTAACTATGGCTACACCTTC
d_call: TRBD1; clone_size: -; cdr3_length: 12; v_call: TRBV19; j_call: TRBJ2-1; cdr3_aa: CASSGRDRAGFF; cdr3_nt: TGTGCCAGTAGTGGAAGGGACAGGGCTGGGTTCTTC
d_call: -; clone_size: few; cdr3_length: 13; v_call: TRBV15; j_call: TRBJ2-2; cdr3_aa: CATSVLSHGELFF; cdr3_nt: TGTGCCACCAGCGTACTATCGCATGGGGAGCTGTTTTTT
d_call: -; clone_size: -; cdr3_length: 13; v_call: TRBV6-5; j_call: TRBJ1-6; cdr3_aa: CASNEQGRSPLHF; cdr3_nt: TGTGCCAGCAACGAGCAGGGGCGATCACCCCTCCACTTT
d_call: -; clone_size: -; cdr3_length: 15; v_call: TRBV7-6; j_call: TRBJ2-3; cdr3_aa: CASSGSVLSTDTQYF; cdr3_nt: TGTGCCAGCAGCGGTAGCGTACTTAGCACAGATACGCAGTATTTT
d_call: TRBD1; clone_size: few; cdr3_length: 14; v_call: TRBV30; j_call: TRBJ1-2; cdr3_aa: CAWSPGTGAGGYTF; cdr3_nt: TGTGCCTGGAGCCCCGGGACAGGGGCTGGTGGCTACACCTTC
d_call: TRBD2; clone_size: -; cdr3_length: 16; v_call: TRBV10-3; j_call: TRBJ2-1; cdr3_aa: CAIRARLAGVGNEQFF; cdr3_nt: TGTGCCATCAGGGCGAGGCTAGCGGGAGTGGGCAATGAGCAGTTCTTC
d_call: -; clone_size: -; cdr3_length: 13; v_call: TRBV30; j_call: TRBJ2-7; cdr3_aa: CAWSVNLFYEQYF; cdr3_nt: TGTGCCTGGAGTGTAAATCTCTTCTACGAGCAGTACTTC
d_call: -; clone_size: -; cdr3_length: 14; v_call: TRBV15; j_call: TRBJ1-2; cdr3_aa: CATSPFDRRYGYTF; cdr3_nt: TGTGCCACCAGCCCTTTTGACAGGCGCTATGGCTACACCTTC
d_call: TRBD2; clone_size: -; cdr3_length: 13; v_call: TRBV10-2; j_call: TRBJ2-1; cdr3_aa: CASSAGLAGEQFF; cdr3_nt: TGCGCCAGCAGTGCCGGACTAGCCGGTGAGCAGTTCTTC
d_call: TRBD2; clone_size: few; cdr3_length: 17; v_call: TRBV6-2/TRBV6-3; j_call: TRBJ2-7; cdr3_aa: CASSYSASGSKIDEQYF; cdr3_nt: TGTGCCAGCAGTTACTCGGCTAGCGGGAGTAAGATTGACGAGCAGTACTTC